This T cell receptor (beta chain) was sequenced for a study of OX40 agonist ivuxolimab in advanced cancers. Study as a whole: Ivuxolimab, an agonist antibody against OX40 (CD134), was given to patients. Whole-study findings and limits: CD8+ T cells were the subset that, on average, had more expanded clones than CD4+.

The V end lost 3 bases, the J end lost 4 bases, and 13 bases lay between the germline ends. Germline CDR1 reads MGHRA; CDR2 reads YSYEKL. The CDR3 is 14 amino acids. With regard to this clone: The antigen is undetermined.

Method: immunoSEQ multiplex PCR; TCRdb's copy keeps in-frame clones and lacks some. The profile shows tens of thousands of clones, 84% of them singletons. The starting material was CD4+ or CD8+ T cells sorted from blood, obtained in a trial of the OX40 agonist ivuxolimab. The chain couples TRBV4-1 to TRBJ2-7, with a weak D call TRBD1 (5 bases). The clonotype comes from an adult with an advanced solid tumor such as melanoma, head and neck, liver or kidney cancer. The DNA of the CDR3 is TGCGCCAGCAGCCATTTGGCAGGGAAATACGAGCAGTACTTC. This translates into CASSHLAGKYEQYF.